Below, 7 T cell receptor beta chains from the same sample are listed, as sequenced in a study of T cell clonality in common variable immunodeficiency. For these TCRs, the target antigens are not known. Study results and limitations: Reportedly, TCR beta sequences from common variable immunodeficiency showed fewer deletions and N-nucleotide insertions.

Data came from immunoSEQ multiplex PCR; TCRdb stores just in-frame clones and leaves some out. The sample shows around 25,000 clones, no singletons; the ten largest hold 24%. Material for sequencing was peripheral blood mononuclear cells. These receptor sequences come from a human donor with common variable immunodeficiency.

This clone was observed at least ten times. The read gets to within 3 residues of the CDR3 end, and the germline J gene fills in the rest. The rearrangement links TRBV5-1 to TRBJ1-2; 8 positions match TRBD1. V gave up 2 bases and J gave up 2 bases; unmatched junction bases: 2. The CDR3 totals 14 residues. Germline V gives CDR1 SGHRS, CDR2 YFSETQ. The sequenced part of the CDR3 DNA is TGCGCCAGCAGCTTTACAGGGGGAAACTATGGC. Residues: CASSFTGGNYG. The CDR3 reads in full as CASSFTGGNYGYTF.

This clone was detected many times. Sequencing ends 3 residues short of the CDR3 end; the germline J gene provides the rest. This sequence joins TRBV18 and TRBJ2-5; D is unclear. The CDR3 spans 16 residues. V lost 1 base to trimming and J lost 0 bases, with 12 bases between them. CDR1 is KGHSH and CDR2 is LQKENI in the germline V gene. This chain's CDR3 is CASSPLFRSDQETQYF. Incomplete CDR3 DNA: TGTGCCAGCTCACCACTCTTCAGGTCGGACCAAGAGACC. The variable domain in full, with the rest retrieved from reference TRBV18 and TRBJ2-5, is NAGVMQNPRHLVRRRGQEARLRCSPMKGHSHVYWYRQLPEEGLKFMVYLQKENIIDESGMPKERFSAEFPKEGPSILRIQQVVRGDSAAYFCASSPLFRSDQETQYFGPGTRLLVL.

This clone was counted ten times or more. The read comes to an end 3 residues before the CDR3 does, leaving the germline J gene to fill in the end. This sequence joins TRBV5-1 and TRBJ2-7, with D perhaps matching TRBD1 (5 bases). The CDR3 totals 14 residues. Germline lookup yields CDR1 SGHRS and CDR2 YFSETQ. Trimming stripped 6 bases from V and 3 bases from J, with 16 bases between. CDR3 DNA, as far as it was read: TGCGCCAGCACTGATGGGGCAGAATTCTACGAG. As protein: CASTDGAEFYE. The whole CDR3 sequence reads CASTDGAEFYEQYF.

In the case of this clone: The read gets to within 3 residues of the CDR3 end, and the germline J gene fills in the rest. The chain is built from TRBV6-2 or TRBV6-3 and TRBJ2-7, with a weak D call TRBD1 (5 bases). This CDR3 has 14 residues. Germline V gene sequence: CDR1 MNHEY, CDR2 SVGEGT. The V end was cut by 1 base, the J end by 4 bases, with 11 bases between. CDR3 in amino acids: CASSYFGARYEQYF. The CDR3 DNA, read in part, is TGTGCCAGCAGTTACTTTGGGGCAAGGTACGAG.

Of note for this clone: The observed sequence ends 3 residues before the CDR3 terminus, with the missing tail filled in from the germline J gene. V gene TRBV5-1 combines with J gene TRBJ2-5, with a possible D match to TRBD2 (6 bases). The germline gives CDR1 SGHRS, CDR2 YFSETQ. V was pared by 5 bases and J by 5 bases, with 16 bases between. The CDR3 length is 14 residues. The covered CDR3 bases are TGCGCCAGCAGATCGACTAGACGGGGGGAGACC. The encoded protein is CASRSTRRGET. The whole CDR3 region reads CASRSTRRGETQYF.

Many counts were recorded for this clone. The CDR3 end is not reached by the read, which stops 3 residues before it; the germline J gene fills it in. This rearrangement joins TRBV20-1 to TRBJ2-3, with TRBD2 matching 8 bases. This CDR3 region has 13 residues. The germline CDR1 and CDR2 sequences are DFQATT and SNEGSKA (reference sequence). The covered CDR3 bases are TGCAGTGCTAGAGCCACCGTCGGGGGGGCG. It specifies CSARATVGGA. The full CDR3 reads CSARATVGGAQYF.

The CDR3 spells CASSPTVGAPDGYTF. The sequenced part of the CDR3 DNA is TGTGCCAGCAGTCCGACGGTGGGGGCCCCCGATGGC. V is TRBV2 and J is TRBJ1-2; D may be TRBD1 (6 bases). The read terminates 3 residues before the CDR3 end, so the remaining end is supplied by the germline J gene. The germline gives CDR1 SNHLY, CDR2 FYNNEI. Trimming shortened V by 5 bases and J by 6 bases, and 19 bases separated the two germline ends. CDR3 length equals 15 residues.